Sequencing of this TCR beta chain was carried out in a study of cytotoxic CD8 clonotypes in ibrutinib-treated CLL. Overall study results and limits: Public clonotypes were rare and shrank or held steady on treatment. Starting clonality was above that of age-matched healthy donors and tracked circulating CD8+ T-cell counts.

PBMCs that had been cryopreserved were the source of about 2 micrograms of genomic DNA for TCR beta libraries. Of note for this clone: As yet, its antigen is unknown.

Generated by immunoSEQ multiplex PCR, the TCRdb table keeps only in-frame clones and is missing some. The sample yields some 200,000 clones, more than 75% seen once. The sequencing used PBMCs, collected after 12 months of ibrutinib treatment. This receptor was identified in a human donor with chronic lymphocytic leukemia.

DNA for the CDR3: TGTGCCTGCGGGGCCCAGGGGAACACTGAAGCTTTCTTT. Amino acid sequence: CACGAQGNTEAFF. This chain links TRBV2 with TRBJ1-1; possibly TRBD1 for D (5 bases). Germline lookup yields CDR1 SNHLY and CDR2 FYNNEI. Trimming removed 11 bases from V and 1 base from J, with 14 bases in between. The CDR3 is 13 amino acids.